In its sample, the clone carrying this TCR beta chain was seen a few times. What it recognizes is unknown. CDR3 length: 13 residues. The germline CDR1 and CDR2 sequences are MGHDK and SYGVNS. With 8 bases removed from V and 2 bases from J, the gap between germline ends came to 12 bases. Scientists ran DNA taken from cultured CD4+ T cells through the Oncomine TCR Beta short-read assay for sequencing. Genomic DNA was isolated from cultured CD4+ T cells. TCRdb processed the PCR reads anew with MiXCR; each CDR3 protein has one entry. This sample has under 20,000 distinct CDR3 sequences; 80% occur once, and the top ten carry about 15%. The entry originates in a study of vaccination and CD4 T cells after COVID-19. Documented treatment: roughly 10-day PBMC culture with coronavirus spike peptide pools or control peptides (ViraFEST assay).

The sample in question was CD4+ T cells from blood, cultured in vitro, obtained after SARS-CoV-2 vaccination. This clonotype was sampled from a human donor who received a COVID-19 vaccine. This sequence joins TRBV25-1 and TRBJ1-1, with a weak D call TRBD1 (5 bases). CDR3 in DNA: TGTGCCAGCCACACGCAGGGTAACACTGAAGCTTTCTTT. This sequence encodes CASHTQGNTEAFF.